This T cell receptor (beta chain) was observed in a study of T-cell reconstitution after alpha-beta-depleted transplantation in children (dated by TCRdb to the mid-2010s). About the full investigation: T-cell immune reconstitution after TCRalphabeta/CD19-depleted allogeneic hematopoietic cell transplantation in children was quantitatively tracked in the study by means of TCR repertoire profiling.

This clonotype was seen a handful of times. The antigen it binds to is not known. No clone much larger than this one lies a single base away; base qualities are absent. Libraries were built with PCR. Data came from an Illumina HiSeq 2500. Molecular barcoding was employed in the preparation of TCR libraries, with unique molecular identifiers being used to normalize TCRbeta repertoire quantification. TCRdb trimmed public reads at Q25 via fastp, called clones via MiXCR and kept in-frame beta chains. Here each entry gathers all rows of one CDR3 protein and keeps the most common genes and DNA. In all, the sample holds roughly 500,000 distinct CDR3 sequences, and around 16% of those were seen once. The ten top clones hold 3.3% of the sample. V is reduced by 6 bases and J by 3 bases, leaving a spacing of 18 bases between them. Taken from cysteine to phenylalanine, the CDR3 has 15 residues. This entry keeps only the CDR3 DNA: 45 bases, framed from base 1. Sequences DFQATT (CDR1) and SNEGSKA (CDR2) are obtained from the germline V gene (reference sequence).

This clonotype was obtained from a human donor who donated a stem cell graft to a child with acute lymphoblastic leukemia. Source: PBMCs from the stem cell graft donor, taken from the stem cell graft. The chain links TRBV20-1 with TRBJ2-1, and possibly TRBD2, on 6 matching bases. The DNA reads TGCAGTGCAGAACCCTTGGGAGGCCACTACAATGAGCAGTTCTTC. The translation is CSAEPLGGHYNEQFF.